The rows below give T cell receptor beta chains drawn from one sample of a study of blood T cell repertoires in COVID-19. Here immunoSEQ multiplex PCR was the method, and the copy in TCRdb shows in-frame clones only, minus some. This table has 150,000 to 200,000 clones, about 86% appearing once. The material sequenced was peripheral blood. These receptors all come from a woman between 18 and 29 years old who had recovered from COVID-19. Each CDR3 is given with its conserved first and last residue. The order of the fields is clone size, V gene, J gene, CDR3 length, D gene, CDR3 DNA, CDR3 protein. A D gene is named only where the DNA matches it firmly. Not all rows give a size; the values are once, few, many and, for expanded clones, a class.

clone size: .
V gene: TRBV5-1
J gene: TRBJ2-7
CDR3 length: 15
D gene: TRBD2
CDR3 DNA: TGCGCCAGCAGCCCGCGCGCGGGAGGCCCAAACGAGCAGTACTTC
CDR3 protein: CASSPRAGGPNEQYF

clone size: few
V gene: TRBV19
J gene: TRBJ2-5
CDR3 length: 16
D gene: TRBD2
CDR3 DNA: TGTGCCAGTAGTATAGGGACTAGTTCGGGCCAAGAGACCCAGTACTTC
CDR3 protein: CASSIGTSSGQETQYF

clone size: .
V gene: TRBV18
J gene: TRBJ1-1
CDR3 length: 16
D gene: TRBD1
CDR3 DNA: TGTGCCAGCTCACCACCGAGGCAGGGGGCGCGAGGTGAAGCTTTCTTT
CDR3 protein: CASSPPRQGARGEAFF

clone size: .
V gene: TRBV5-1
J gene: TRBJ2-5
CDR3 length: 16
D gene: TRBD2
CDR3 DNA: TGCGCCAGCACCTCAGGAGCGGGAGGGTACCAAGAGACCCAGTACTTC
CDR3 protein: CASTSGAGGYQETQYF

clone size: .
V gene: TRBV3-1/TRBV3-2
J gene: TRBJ1-6
CDR3 length: 16
D gene: .
CDR3 DNA: TGTGCCAGCAGCCAATGGGGAGGGGGGGGGAATTCACCCCTCCACTTT
CDR3 protein: CASSQWGGGGNSPLHF

clone size: .
V gene: TRBV9
J gene: TRBJ1-6
CDR3 length: 16
D gene: .
CDR3 DNA: TGTGCCAGCAGCGCGACGGGACTCTTAAGGGATTCACCCCTCCACTTT
CDR3 protein: CASSATGLLRDSPLHF

clone size: .
V gene: TRBV18
J gene: TRBJ2-7
CDR3 length: 13
D gene: TRBD1
CDR3 DNA: TGTGCCAGCTCCCCCGGGACAGGGGACGAGCAGTACTTC
CDR3 protein: CASSPGTGDEQYF

clone size: .
V gene: TRBV6-5
J gene: TRBJ2-2
CDR3 length: 14
D gene: .
CDR3 DNA: TGTGCCAGCAGTTACTTTAACCGGGCCGGGGAGCTGTTTTTT
CDR3 protein: CASSYFNRAGELFF

clone size: once
V gene: TRBV7-6
J gene: TRBJ2-2
CDR3 length: 15
D gene: .
CDR3 DNA: TGTGCCAGCAGCTTAGAGGCAGGGTCGGACGGGGAGCTGTTTTTT
CDR3 protein: CASSLEAGSDGELFF

clone size: .
V gene: TRBV25-1
J gene: TRBJ2-2
CDR3 length: 15
D gene: .
CDR3 DNA: TGTGCCAGCAGTGACACTCGCGGCAACACCGGGGAGCTGTTTTTT
CDR3 protein: CASSDTRGNTGELFF

clone size: .
V gene: TRBV7-9
J gene: TRBJ1-3
CDR3 length: 15
D gene: .
CDR3 DNA: TGTGCCAGCCAGGAGGGGGGGATCACTGGAAACACCATATATTTT
CDR3 protein: CASQEGGITGNTIYF

clone size: .
V gene: TRBV6-5
J gene: TRBJ2-3
CDR3 length: 13
D gene: TRBD1
CDR3 DNA: TGTGCCAGCAGTTACTCAGACAGGGGGCGGGAGTATTTT
CDR3 protein: CASSYSDRGREYF

clone size: .
V gene: TRBV21-1
J gene: TRBJ2-7
CDR3 length: 14
D gene: .
CDR3 DNA: TGTGCCAGCAGCAAACTACAGGGGTACTACGAGCAGTACTTC
CDR3 protein: CASSKLQGYYEQYF

clone size: .
V gene: TRBV6-2/TRBV6-3
J gene: TRBJ1-1
CDR3 length: 14
D gene: TRBD1
CDR3 DNA: TGTGCCAGCAGTTACGGGACAGGGACCACTGAAGCTTTCTTT
CDR3 protein: CASSYGTGTTEAFF

clone size: .
V gene: TRBV5-1
J gene: TRBJ1-6
CDR3 length: 16
D gene: .
CDR3 DNA: TGCGCCAGCAGCTTGGCGGAGAGCTCCTATAATTCACCCCTCCACTTT
CDR3 protein: CASSLAESSYNSPLHF

clone size: .
V gene: TRBV7-9
J gene: TRBJ1-1
CDR3 length: 13
D gene: .
CDR3 DNA: TGTGCCAGCAGCTTAGGGACTAACACTGAAGCTTTCTTT
CDR3 protein: CASSLGTNTEAFF

clone size: once
V gene: TRBV10-3
J gene: TRBJ2-5
CDR3 length: 16
D gene: TRBD1
CDR3 DNA: TGTGCCATCAGCGGTCCGGGACAGGGGAGGTTAGAGACCCAGTACTTC
CDR3 protein: CAISGPGQGRLETQYF

clone size: few
V gene: TRBV4-1
J gene: TRBJ2-7
CDR3 length: 15
D gene: TRBD1
CDR3 DNA: TGCGCCAGCAGCCACGTCTGGACAGGGACAGACGAGCAGTACTTC
CDR3 protein: CASSHVWTGTDEQYF

clone size: .
V gene: TRBV18
J gene: TRBJ1-1
CDR3 length: 15
D gene: .
CDR3 DNA: TGTGCCAGCTCACCACCGTTGACTGGGAACACTGAAGCTTTCTTT
CDR3 protein: CASSPPLTGNTEAFF

clone size: few
V gene: TRBV5-1
J gene: TRBJ1-6
CDR3 length: 15
D gene: TRBD1
CDR3 DNA: TGCGCCAGCAGCTTGGCAAACAGGGGAGACTCACCCCTCCACTTT
CDR3 protein: CASSLANRGDSPLHF

clone size: .
V gene: TRBV7-2
J gene: TRBJ2-5
CDR3 length: 15
D gene: TRBD2
CDR3 DNA: TGTGCCAGCAGCTTTAGCGGGGGGGCCGGGGAGACCCAGTACTTC
CDR3 protein: CASSFSGGAGETQYF

clone size: .
V gene: TRBV2
J gene: TRBJ2-3
CDR3 length: 14
D gene: .
CDR3 DNA: TGTGCCAGTAGAGGTCTTTATAGCACAGATACGCAGTATTTT
CDR3 protein: CASRGLYSTDTQYF

clone size: .
V gene: TRBV9
J gene: TRBJ2-7
CDR3 length: 13
D gene: TRBD1
CDR3 DNA: TGTGCCAGCAGCTTGGAACAGGGGGACGAGCAGTACTTC
CDR3 protein: CASSLEQGDEQYF

clone size: once
V gene: TRBV19
J gene: TRBJ1-4
CDR3 length: 15
D gene: .
CDR3 DNA: TGTGCCAGTAGTATACCCTCTGTTCCTAATGAAAAACTGTTTTTT
CDR3 protein: CASSIPSVPNEKLFF

clone size: .
V gene: TRBV4-1
J gene: TRBJ2-7
CDR3 length: 14
D gene: TRBD1
CDR3 DNA: TGCGCCAGCAGCCCCGGGACAGGGGCCTACGAGCAGTACTTC
CDR3 protein: CASSPGTGAYEQYF

clone size: .
V gene: TRBV3-1/TRBV3-2
J gene: TRBJ1-2
CDR3 length: 14
D gene: TRBD1
CDR3 DNA: TGTGCCAGCACCCAATACAGGACAGGAGATGGCTACACCTTC
CDR3 protein: CASTQYRTGDGYTF

clone size: .
V gene: TRBV27
J gene: TRBJ1-2
CDR3 length: 15
D gene: TRBD1
CDR3 DNA: TGTGCCAGCAGTTTTTCGGACAGGCCTAACTATGGCTACACCTTC
CDR3 protein: CASSFSDRPNYGYTF

clone size: once
V gene: TRBV4-1
J gene: TRBJ2-5
CDR3 length: 14
D gene: .
CDR3 DNA: TGCGCCAGCAGCGTCGGGACACTCCAAGAGACCCAGTACTTC
CDR3 protein: CASSVGTLQETQYF

clone size: .
V gene: TRBV12-3/TRBV12-4
J gene: TRBJ2-2
CDR3 length: 12
D gene: .
CDR3 DNA: TGTGCCAGCACCGGGAACACCGGGGAGCTGTTTTTT
CDR3 protein: CASTGNTGELFF

clone size: .
V gene: TRBV4-3
J gene: TRBJ1-3
CDR3 length: 16
D gene: TRBD1
CDR3 DNA: TGCGCCAGCAGCCAAGGGGGACAGTACTCTGGAAACACCATATATTTT
CDR3 protein: CASSQGGQYSGNTIYF

clone size: .
V gene: TRBV3-1/TRBV3-2
J gene: TRBJ1-6
CDR3 length: 13
D gene: .
CDR3 DNA: TGTGCCAGCAGCCAAGATGATCGAGCACCCCTCCACTTT
CDR3 protein: CASSQDDRAPLHF

clone size: .
V gene: TRBV5-1
J gene: TRBJ2-1
CDR3 length: 15
D gene: TRBD2
CDR3 DNA: TGCGCCAGCATAGCGGGGGTCTCTAGCCTCAATGAGCAGTTCTTC
CDR3 protein: CASIAGVSSLNEQFF

clone size: .
V gene: TRBV27
J gene: TRBJ2-5
CDR3 length: 14
D gene: .
CDR3 DNA: TGTGCCAGCAGTTGGACAGGGAGGGGGGAGACCCAGTACTTC
CDR3 protein: CASSWTGRGETQYF

clone size: .
V gene: TRBV2
J gene: TRBJ2-1
CDR3 length: 16
D gene: TRBD2
CDR3 DNA: TGTGCCAGCAGTGATCCGGGGACTAGCGGATACAATGAGCAGTTCTTC
CDR3 protein: CASSDPGTSGYNEQFF

clone size: .
V gene: TRBV6-5
J gene: TRBJ1-1
CDR3 length: 13
D gene: .
CDR3 DNA: TGTGCCAGCAGGGGCCGTGAGAACACTGAAGCTTTCTTT
CDR3 protein: CASRGRENTEAFF

clone size: .
V gene: TRBV5-1
J gene: TRBJ1-6
CDR3 length: 15
D gene: .
CDR3 DNA: TGCGCCAGCAGCGGAAAACAGGGAAATAATTCACCCCTCCACTTT
CDR3 protein: CASSGKQGNNSPLHF

clone size: .
V gene: TRBV7-9
J gene: TRBJ1-1
CDR3 length: 12
D gene: TRBD1
CDR3 DNA: TGTGCCAGCAGCTCTCAGGGGGCTGAAGCTTTCTTT
CDR3 protein: CASSSQGAEAFF

clone size: .
V gene: TRBV7-9
J gene: TRBJ1-4
CDR3 length: 14
D gene: .
CDR3 DNA: TGTGCCAGCAGCCTTAGCGGGGCTAATGAAAAACTGTTTTTT
CDR3 protein: CASSLSGANEKLFF

clone size: .
V gene: TRBV4-1
J gene: TRBJ1-2
CDR3 length: 17
D gene: .
CDR3 DNA: TGCGCCAGCAGCCAAGAAGAACAAGCCGGGGGGAGTTATGGCTACACCTTC
CDR3 protein: CASSQEEQAGGSYGYTF

clone size: .
V gene: TRBV11-2
J gene: TRBJ2-1
CDR3 length: 16
D gene: .
CDR3 DNA: TGTGCCAGCAGCTCCCCGTGGGGCCACTCCTACAATGAGCAGTTCTTC
CDR3 protein: CASSSPWGHSYNEQFF

clone size: once
V gene: TRBV7-2
J gene: TRBJ2-3
CDR3 length: 16
D gene: .
CDR3 DNA: TGTGCCAGCAGCTTAGCCCTGGCTCCCGGCACAGATACGCAGTATTTT
CDR3 protein: CASSLALAPGTDTQYF

clone size: .
V gene: TRBV4-1
J gene: TRBJ1-6
CDR3 length: 18
D gene: TRBD1
CDR3 DNA: TGCGCCAGCAGCCAAAGCCCCCGGACAGGGAGGTATAATTCACCCCTCCACTTT
CDR3 protein: CASSQSPRTGRYNSPLHF

clone size: .
V gene: TRBV7-6
J gene: TRBJ2-7
CDR3 length: 13
D gene: TRBD1
CDR3 DNA: TGTGCCAGCAGCTCGACAGGGAACTACGAGCAGTACTTC
CDR3 protein: CASSSTGNYEQYF

clone size: .
V gene: TRBV18
J gene: TRBJ1-1
CDR3 length: 15
D gene: TRBD1
CDR3 DNA: TGTGCCAGCTCACTAGGACAGGGCATGAACACTGAAGCTTTCTTT
CDR3 protein: CASSLGQGMNTEAFF

clone size: .
V gene: TRBV6-4
J gene: TRBJ2-1
CDR3 length: 15
D gene: TRBD2
CDR3 DNA: TGTGCCAGCAGTGAACTAGCGGGACACAGCAATGAGCAGTTCTTC
CDR3 protein: CASSELAGHSNEQFF

clone size: .
V gene: TRBV27
J gene: TRBJ2-3
CDR3 length: 13
D gene: .
CDR3 DNA: TGTGCCAGCAGTTACCTTCAGACCGGGACACGGTATTTT
CDR3 protein: CASSYLQTGTRYF